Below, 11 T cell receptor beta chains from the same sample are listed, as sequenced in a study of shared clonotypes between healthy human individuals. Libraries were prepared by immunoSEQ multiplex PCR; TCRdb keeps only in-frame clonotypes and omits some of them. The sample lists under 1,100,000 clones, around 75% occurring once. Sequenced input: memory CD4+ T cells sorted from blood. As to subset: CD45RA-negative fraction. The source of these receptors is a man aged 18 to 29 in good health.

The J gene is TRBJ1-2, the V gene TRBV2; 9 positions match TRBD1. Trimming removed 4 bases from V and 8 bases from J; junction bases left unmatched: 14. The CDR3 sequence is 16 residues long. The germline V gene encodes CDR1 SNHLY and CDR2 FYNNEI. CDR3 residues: CASSGQGTGGMGGYTF. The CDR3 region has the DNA TGTGCCAGCAGTGGGCAAGGCACAGGGGGCATGGGAGGCTACACCTTC.

The CDR3 nucleotides read TGTGCCAGCAGCATTGAGGAGGGGGGTATAACGAGACGCACCTTC. Translation: CASSIEEGGITRRTF. The V call is TRBV6-1, the J call TRBJ1-2; a possible D gene is TRBD1 (6 bases). Germline V CDR1 and CDR2: MNHNS, SASEGT. CDR3 length equals 15 residues. Trimming removed 6 bases at V and 13 bases at J, with 27 bases between.

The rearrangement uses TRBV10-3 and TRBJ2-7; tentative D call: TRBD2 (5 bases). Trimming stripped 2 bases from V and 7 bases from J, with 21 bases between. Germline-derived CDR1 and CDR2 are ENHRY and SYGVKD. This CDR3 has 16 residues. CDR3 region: CAISERRPVGEGEQYF. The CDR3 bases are TGTGCCATCAGTGAGCGGAGACCCGTCGGGGAAGGAGAGCAGTACTTC.

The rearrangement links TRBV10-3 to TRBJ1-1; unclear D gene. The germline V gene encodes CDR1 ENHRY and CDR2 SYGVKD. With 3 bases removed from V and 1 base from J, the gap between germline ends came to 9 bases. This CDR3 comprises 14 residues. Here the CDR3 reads CAISDLGPNTEAFF. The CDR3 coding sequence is TGTGCCATCAGTGACCTGGGCCCGAACACTGAAGCTTTCTTT.

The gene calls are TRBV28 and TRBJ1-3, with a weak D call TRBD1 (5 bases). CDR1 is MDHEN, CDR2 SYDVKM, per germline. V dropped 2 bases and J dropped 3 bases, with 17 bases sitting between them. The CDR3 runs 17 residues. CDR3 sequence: CASSLLDSLTGGNTIYF. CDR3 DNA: TGTGCCAGCAGTTTACTCGACAGTCTCACCGGTGGAAACACCATATATTTT.

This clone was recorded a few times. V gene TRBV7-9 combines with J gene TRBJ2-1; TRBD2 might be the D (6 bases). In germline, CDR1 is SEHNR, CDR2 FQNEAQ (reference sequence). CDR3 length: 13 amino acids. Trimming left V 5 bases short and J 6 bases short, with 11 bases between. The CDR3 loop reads CASSGLGGNEQFF. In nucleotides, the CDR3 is TGTGCCAGCAGCGGTTTGGGGGGCAATGAGCAGTTCTTC.

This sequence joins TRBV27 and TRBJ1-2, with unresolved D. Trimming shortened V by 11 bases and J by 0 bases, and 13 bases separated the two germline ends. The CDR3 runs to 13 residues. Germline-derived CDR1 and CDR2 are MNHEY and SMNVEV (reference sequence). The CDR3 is CAGRTAANYGYTF. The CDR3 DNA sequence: TGTGCCGGGAGAACAGCGGCTAACTATGGCTACACCTTC.

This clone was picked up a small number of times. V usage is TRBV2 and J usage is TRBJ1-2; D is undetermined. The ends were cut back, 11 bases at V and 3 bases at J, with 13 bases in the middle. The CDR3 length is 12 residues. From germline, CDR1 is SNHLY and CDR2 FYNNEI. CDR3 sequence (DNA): TGTGCCTCCGGTGGGGAGGACTATGGCTACACCTTC. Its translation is CASGGEDYGYTF.

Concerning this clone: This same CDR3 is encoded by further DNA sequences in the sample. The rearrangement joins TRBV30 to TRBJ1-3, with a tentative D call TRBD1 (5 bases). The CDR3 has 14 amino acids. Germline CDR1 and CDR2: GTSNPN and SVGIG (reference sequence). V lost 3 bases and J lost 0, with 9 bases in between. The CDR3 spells CAWSRTGSGNTIYF. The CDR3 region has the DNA TGTGCCTGGAGCCGAACAGGCTCTGGAAACACCATATATTTT.

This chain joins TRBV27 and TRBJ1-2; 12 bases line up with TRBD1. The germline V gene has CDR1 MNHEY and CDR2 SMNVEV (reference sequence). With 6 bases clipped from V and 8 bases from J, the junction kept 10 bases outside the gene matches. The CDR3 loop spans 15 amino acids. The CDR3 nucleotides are TGTGCCAGCAGCCCCGACCGGGACAGGGGGCGCGGCTACACCTTC. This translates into CASSPDRDRGRGYTF.

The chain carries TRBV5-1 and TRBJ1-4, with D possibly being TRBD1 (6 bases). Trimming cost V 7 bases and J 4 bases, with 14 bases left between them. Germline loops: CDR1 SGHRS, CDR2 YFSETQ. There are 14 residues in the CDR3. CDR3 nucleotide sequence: TGCGCCAGCTGCCCGACAGGTCATAATGAAAAACTGTTTTTT. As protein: CASCPTGHNEKLFF. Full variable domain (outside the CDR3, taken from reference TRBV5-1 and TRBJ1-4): KAGVTQTPRYLIKTRGQQVTLSCSPISGHRSVSWYQQTPGQGLQFLFEYFSETQRNKGNFPGRFSGRQFSNSRSEMNVSTLELGDSALYLCASCPTGHNEKLFFGSGTQLSVL.